Reported below is one T cell receptor beta chain. What it binds is not known. Each HIV-infected participant was given treatment in the United States. The samples comprised 1-10 million cryopreserved PBMC ahead of DNA extraction. V shed 5 bases and J shed 5 bases, with 16 bases lying between them. The V gene's germline CDR1 is SGHRS and CDR2 YFSETQ. The CDR3 is 14 residues long. The data were taken from a study of long-term antiretroviral therapy in people with HIV. Whole-study results and caveats: Regardless of time point, clones expanded before ART dominated the repertoire.

Assay version v3.0 of immunoSEQ was used, and it was run at survey level. Only in-frame clones appear in the TCRdb table, and some are missing; sequencing was by immunoSEQ multiplex PCR. Of some 35,000 clones in the sample, more than 65% were seen once. The sample consisted of unsorted PBMCs, taken 0.6 years after starting antiretroviral therapy. This receptor was obtained from a man between 18 and 35 years old with HIV. J is TRBJ2-5 and V is TRBV5-1, with D tentatively TRBD1 or TRBD2 (5 bases each). CDR3 nucleotide sequence: TGCGCCAGCAGTTTAGGCAGGGCGGGCGAGACCCAGTACTTC. Residues: CASSLGRAGETQYF.